This TCR beta chain was captured by sequencing in a study of Graves' ophthalmopathy and Graves' hyperthyroidism. As for the study in general: Peripheral blood (taken before any treatment) was collected at initial diagnosis.

Transcripts of RNA were the source for amplifying TCR beta CDR3 regions. Second-round multiplex PCR came after first-round RT-PCR with HTBI primers. TCRdb re-analysed the multiplex PCR reads in MiXCR, keeping a single row per CDR3 protein. The sample contains a few hundred thousand distinct CDR3 sequences, roughly 14% of which appear only once. Notes on the study in general: With about 71% sensitivity and approximately 73% specificity, the model predicted ophthalmopathy progression.

This clonotype was found many times. As yet, its antigen is unknown. The V end lost 0 bases, the J end lost 7 bases, and 12 bases lay between the germline ends. The CDR3 extends over 14 amino acids. Germline loops: CDR1 MNHEY, CDR2 SVGAGI. This TCR was recovered from a young woman with stable Graves' hyperthyroidism. This chain joins TRBV6-5 and TRBJ2-5, with no clear D. The specimen sequenced was peripheral blood. The CDR3 sequence is CASSYSTSPRTQYF. CDR3 in DNA: TGTGCCAGCAGTTACTCGACCTCACCCCGGACCCAGTACTTC.